This T cell receptor (beta chain) was sequenced during a study of low-dose radiotherapy and immunotherapy resistance in tumors. Study information: Cohort 2, a group dosed every two weeks at 1 Gy per fraction, received 13 Gy in total over 26 weeks. Patients were given intravenous nivolumab 240 mg every two weeks plus ipilimumab 1 mg/kg every six weeks.

TRAV and TRBV primers primed cDNA for both TCRalpha and TCRbeta. TCR amplification used 20 PCR cycles, a constant-region primer and a V-primer adapter. Each CDR3 protein is one row after TCRdb ran MiXCR on the reads. The sample carries 60,000 or so distinct CDR3 sequences, roughly 29% recorded once. Germline-derived CDR1 and CDR2 are SQVTM and ANQGSEA. V was pared by 7 bases and J by 3 bases, with 19 bases between. CDR3 size: 14 residues. Stated time point: before trial treatment. Advanced solid tumors lacking tumor-infiltrating lymphocytes characterized eligible patients. In this sample, this clonotype turned up many times.

The sequencing used PBMCs, collected before treatment. The receptor was isolated from a male donor with rectosigmoid adenocarcinoma. The gene calls are TRBV29-1 and TRBJ2-7, with D perhaps given as TRBD1 or TRBD2 (5 bases each). CDR3 DNA sequence: TGCAGCGCCGGACCTCAGTTGGGGGTCTACGAGCAGTACTTC. Protein sequence: CSAGPQLGVYEQYF.